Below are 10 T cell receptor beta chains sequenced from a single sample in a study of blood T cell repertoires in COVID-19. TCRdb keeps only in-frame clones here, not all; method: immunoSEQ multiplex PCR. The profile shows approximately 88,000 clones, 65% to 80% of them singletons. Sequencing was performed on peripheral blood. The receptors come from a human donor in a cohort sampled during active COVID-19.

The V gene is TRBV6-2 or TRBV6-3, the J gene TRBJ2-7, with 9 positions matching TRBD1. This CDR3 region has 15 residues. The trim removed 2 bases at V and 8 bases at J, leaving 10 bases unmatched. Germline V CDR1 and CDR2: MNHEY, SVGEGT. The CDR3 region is CASSYMGTGPLKQYF. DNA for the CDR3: TGTGCCAGCAGTTACATGGGGACAGGGCCCCTCAAGCAGTACTTC.

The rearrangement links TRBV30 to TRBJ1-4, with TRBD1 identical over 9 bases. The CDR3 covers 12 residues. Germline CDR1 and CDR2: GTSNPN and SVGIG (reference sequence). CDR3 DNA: TGTGGGGGACAGGGTAGAGGTGAAAAACTGTTTTTT. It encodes CGGQGRGEKLFF.

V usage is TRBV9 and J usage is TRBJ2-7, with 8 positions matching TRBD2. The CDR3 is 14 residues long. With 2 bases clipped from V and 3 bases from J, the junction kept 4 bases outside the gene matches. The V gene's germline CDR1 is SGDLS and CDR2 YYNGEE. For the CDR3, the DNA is TGTGCCAGCAGCGTTGATAGCGGGAACTACGAGCAGTACTTC. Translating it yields CASSVDSGNYEQYF.

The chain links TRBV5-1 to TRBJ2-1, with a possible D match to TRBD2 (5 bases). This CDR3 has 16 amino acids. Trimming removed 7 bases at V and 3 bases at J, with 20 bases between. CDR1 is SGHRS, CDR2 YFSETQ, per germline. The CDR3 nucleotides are TGCGCCAGCGGCGATGTTGGGTTAGCGAACTACAATGAGCAGTTCTTC. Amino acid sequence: CASGDVGLANYNEQFF.

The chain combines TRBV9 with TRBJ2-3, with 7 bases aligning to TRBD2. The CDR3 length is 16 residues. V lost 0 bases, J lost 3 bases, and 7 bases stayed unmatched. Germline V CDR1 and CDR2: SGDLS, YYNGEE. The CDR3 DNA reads TGTGCCAGCAGCGTAGGGAGCGGGAAGCGGACAGATACGCAGTATTTT. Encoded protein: CASSVGSGKRTDTQYF.

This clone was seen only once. The CDR3, as DNA: TGTGCCAGCAGCGTAGGGACTAGCTTACAGTTCTTC. Its translation: CASSVGTSLQFF. The rearrangement joins TRBV6-5 to TRBJ2-1; 9 bases fit TRBD2. Germline V gene lookup returns CDR1 MNHEY and CDR2 SVGAGI. This CDR3 contains 12 residues. V dropped 6 bases and J dropped 13; count of bases not matched to a gene: 7.

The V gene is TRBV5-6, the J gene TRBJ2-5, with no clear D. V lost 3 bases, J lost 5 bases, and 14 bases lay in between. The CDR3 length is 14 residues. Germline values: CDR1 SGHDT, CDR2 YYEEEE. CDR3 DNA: TGTGCCAGCAGCTACTTACCCTCTGCGGAGACCCAGTACTTC. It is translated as CASSYLPSAETQYF.

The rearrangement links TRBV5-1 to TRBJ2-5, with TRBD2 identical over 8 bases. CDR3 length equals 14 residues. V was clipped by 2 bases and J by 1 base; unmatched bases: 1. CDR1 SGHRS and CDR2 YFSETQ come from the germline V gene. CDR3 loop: CASSFSGVQETQYF. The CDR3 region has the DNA TGCGCCAGCAGCTTTAGCGGGGTCCAAGAGACCCAGTACTTC.

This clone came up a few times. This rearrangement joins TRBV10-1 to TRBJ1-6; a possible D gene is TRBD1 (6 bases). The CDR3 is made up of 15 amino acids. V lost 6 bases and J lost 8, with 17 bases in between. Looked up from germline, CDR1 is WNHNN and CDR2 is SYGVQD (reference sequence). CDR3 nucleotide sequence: TGCGCCAGCAGCTGGACAGTTCGGCATGATTCACCCCTCCACTTT. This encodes CASSWTVRHDSPLHF.

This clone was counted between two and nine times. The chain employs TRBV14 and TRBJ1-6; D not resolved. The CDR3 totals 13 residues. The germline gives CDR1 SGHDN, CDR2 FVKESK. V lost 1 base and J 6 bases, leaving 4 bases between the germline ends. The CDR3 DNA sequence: TGTGCCAGCAGCCAAGGCAGTAATTCACCCCTCCACTTT. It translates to CASSQGSNSPLHF. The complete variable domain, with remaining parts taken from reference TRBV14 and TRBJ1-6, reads EAGVTQFPSHSVIEKGQTVTLRCDPISGHDNLYWYRRVMGKEIKFLLHFVKESKQDESGMPNNRFLAERTGGTYSTLKVQPAELEDSGVYFCASSQGSNSPLHFGNGTRLTVT.